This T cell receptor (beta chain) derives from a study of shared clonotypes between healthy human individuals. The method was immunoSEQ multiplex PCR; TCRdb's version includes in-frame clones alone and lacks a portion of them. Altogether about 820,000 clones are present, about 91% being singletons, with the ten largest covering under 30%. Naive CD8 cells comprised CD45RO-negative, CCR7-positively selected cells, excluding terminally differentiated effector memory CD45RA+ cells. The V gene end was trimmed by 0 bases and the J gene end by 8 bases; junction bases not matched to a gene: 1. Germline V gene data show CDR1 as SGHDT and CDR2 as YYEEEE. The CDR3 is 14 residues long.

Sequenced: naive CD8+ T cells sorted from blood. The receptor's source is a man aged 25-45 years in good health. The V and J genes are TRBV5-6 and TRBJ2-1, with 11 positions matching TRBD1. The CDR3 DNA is TGTGCCAGCAGCTTGGGGACAGGGGGCTATGAGCAGTTCTTC. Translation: CASSLGTGGYEQFF.